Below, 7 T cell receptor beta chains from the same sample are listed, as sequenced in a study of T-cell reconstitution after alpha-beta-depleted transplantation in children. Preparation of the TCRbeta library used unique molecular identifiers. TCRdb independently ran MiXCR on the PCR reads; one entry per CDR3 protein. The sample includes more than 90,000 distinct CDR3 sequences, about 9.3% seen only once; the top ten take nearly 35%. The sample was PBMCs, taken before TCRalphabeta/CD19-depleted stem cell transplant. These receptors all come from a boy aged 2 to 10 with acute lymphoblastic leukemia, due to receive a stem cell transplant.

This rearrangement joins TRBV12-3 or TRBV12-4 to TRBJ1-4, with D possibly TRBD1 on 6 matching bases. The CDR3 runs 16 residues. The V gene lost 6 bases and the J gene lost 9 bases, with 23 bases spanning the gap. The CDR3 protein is CASSPVDRLKDQKLFF. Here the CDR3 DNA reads TGTGCCAGCAGCCCGGTGGACAGACTTAAAGACCAAAAACTGTTTTTT.

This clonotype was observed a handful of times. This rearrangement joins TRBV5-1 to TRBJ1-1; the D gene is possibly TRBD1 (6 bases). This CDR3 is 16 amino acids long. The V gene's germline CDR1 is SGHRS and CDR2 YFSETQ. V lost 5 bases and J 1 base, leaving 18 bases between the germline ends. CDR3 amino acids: CASRNRDTQRNTEAFF. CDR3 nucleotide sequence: TGCGCCAGCAGGAACCGGGACACCCAAAGGAACACTGAAGCTTTCTTT.

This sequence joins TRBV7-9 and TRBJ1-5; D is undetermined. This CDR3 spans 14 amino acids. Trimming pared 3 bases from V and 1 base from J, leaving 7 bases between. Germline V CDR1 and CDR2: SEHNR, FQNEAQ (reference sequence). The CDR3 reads CASSFPGSNQPQHF. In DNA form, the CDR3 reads TGTGCCAGCAGCTTTCCGGGAAGCAATCAGCCCCAGCATTTT. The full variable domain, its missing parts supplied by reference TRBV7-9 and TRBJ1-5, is DTGVSQNPRHKITKRGQNVTFRCDPISEHNRLYWYRQTLGQGPEFLTYFQNEAQLEKSRLLSDRFSAERPKGSFSTLEIQRTEQGDSAMYLCASSFPGSNQPQHFGDGTRLSIL.

The CDR3 protein is CASSSILLGLAGNEQFF. The CDR3 DNA sequence: TGCGCCAGCAGCTCGATACTGTTGGGACTAGCGGGCAATGAGCAGTTCTTC. The rearrangement uses TRBV5-1 and TRBJ2-1, with 12 bases matching TRBD2. The CDR3 contains 17 residues. The V segment lost 3 bases and the J segment 6 bases; nucleotides outside the gene matches: 10. Germline CDR1 reads SGHRS; CDR2 reads YFSETQ.

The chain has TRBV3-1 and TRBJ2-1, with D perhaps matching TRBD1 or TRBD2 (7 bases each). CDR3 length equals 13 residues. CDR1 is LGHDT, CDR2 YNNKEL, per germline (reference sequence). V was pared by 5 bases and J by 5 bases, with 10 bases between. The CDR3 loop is CASSGRGHNEQFF. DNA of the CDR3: TGTGCCAGCAGCGGGAGGGGGCACAATGAGCAGTTCTTC.

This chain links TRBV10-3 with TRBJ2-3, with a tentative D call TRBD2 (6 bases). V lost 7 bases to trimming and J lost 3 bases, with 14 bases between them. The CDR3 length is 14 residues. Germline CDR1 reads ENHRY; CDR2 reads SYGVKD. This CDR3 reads CAINQGGRTDTQYF. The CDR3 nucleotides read TGTGCCATCAATCAGGGAGGCAGGACAGATACGCAGTATTTT.

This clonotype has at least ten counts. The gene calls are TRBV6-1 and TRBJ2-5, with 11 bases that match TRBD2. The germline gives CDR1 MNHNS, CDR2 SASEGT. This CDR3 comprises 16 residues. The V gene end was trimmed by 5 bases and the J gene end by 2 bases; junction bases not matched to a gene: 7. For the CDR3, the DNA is TGTGCCAGCAGTACGTCCGGGACTAGCGGACAAGAGACCCAGTACTTC. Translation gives CASSTSGTSGQETQYF.